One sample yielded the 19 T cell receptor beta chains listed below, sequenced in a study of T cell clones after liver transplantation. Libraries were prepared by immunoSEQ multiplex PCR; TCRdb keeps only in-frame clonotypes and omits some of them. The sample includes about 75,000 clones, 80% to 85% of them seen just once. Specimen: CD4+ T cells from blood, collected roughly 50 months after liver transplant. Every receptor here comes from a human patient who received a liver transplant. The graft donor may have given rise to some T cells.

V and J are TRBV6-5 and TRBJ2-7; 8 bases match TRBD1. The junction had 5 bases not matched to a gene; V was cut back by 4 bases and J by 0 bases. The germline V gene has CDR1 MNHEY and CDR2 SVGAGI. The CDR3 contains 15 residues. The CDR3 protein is CASSSRGTGSYEQYF. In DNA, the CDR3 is TGTGCCAGCAGTTCCCGGGGGACAGGCTCCTACGAGCAGTACTTC.

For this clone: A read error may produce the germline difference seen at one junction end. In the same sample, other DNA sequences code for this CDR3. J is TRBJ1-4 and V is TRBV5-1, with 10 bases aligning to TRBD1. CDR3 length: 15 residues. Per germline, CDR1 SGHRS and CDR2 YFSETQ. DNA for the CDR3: TGCGCCAGCAGTATAAGTGGGACAGGGGACGAAAAACTATTTTTT. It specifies CASSISGTGDEKLFF.

In nucleotides, the CDR3 is TGTGCCAGCAGCGTAGATTCTCGAAACTACGAGCAGTACTTC. Protein sequence: CASSVDSRNYEQYF. The genes are TRBV9 and TRBJ2-7; D is unclear. Per germline, CDR1 SGDLS and CDR2 YYNGEE. V was pared by 0 bases and J by 3 bases, with 10 bases between. CDR3 length equals 14 residues. Filled out from reference TRBV9 and TRBJ2-7, the complete variable domain reads DSGVTQTPKHLITATGQRVTLRCSPRSGDLSVYWYQQSLDQGLQFLIQYYNGEERAKGNILERFSAQQFPDLHSELNLSSLELGDSALYFCASSVDSRNYEQYFGPGTRLTVT.

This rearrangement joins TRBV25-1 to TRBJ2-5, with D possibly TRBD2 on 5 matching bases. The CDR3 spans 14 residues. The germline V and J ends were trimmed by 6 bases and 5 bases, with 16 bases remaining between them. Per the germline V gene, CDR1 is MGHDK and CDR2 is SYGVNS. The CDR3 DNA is TGTGCCAGCAGAATGGCGAGGGCCGGTGAGACCCAGTACTTC. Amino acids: CASRMARAGETQYF.

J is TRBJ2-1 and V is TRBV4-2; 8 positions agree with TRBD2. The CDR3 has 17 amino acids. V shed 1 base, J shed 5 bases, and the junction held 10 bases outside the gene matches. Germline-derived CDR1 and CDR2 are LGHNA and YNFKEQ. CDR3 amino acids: CASSQVVTGRADNEQFF. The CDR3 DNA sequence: TGTGCCAGCAGCCAAGTTGTCACCGGGAGGGCCGACAATGAGCAGTTCTTC.

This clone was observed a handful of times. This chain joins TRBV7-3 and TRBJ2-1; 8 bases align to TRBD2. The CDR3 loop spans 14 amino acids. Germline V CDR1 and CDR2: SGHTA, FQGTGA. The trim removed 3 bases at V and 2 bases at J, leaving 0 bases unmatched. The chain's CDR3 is CASSFSGTYNEQFF. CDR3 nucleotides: TGTGCCAGCAGCTTTAGCGGGACCTACAATGAGCAGTTCTTC.

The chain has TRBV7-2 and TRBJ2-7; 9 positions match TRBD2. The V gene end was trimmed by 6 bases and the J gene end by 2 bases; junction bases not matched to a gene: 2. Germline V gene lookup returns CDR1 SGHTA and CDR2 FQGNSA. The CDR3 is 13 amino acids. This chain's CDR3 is CASRASGAYEQYF. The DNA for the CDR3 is TGTGCCAGCAGGGCTAGCGGGGCCTACGAGCAGTACTTC.

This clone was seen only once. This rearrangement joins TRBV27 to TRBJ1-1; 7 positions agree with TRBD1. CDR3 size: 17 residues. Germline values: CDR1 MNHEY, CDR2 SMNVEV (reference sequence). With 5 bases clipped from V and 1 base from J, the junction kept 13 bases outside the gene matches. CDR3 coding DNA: TGTGCCAGCAGTCTCACCCACCTGACAGGGACGAACACTGAAGCTTTCTTT. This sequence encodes CASSLTHLTGTNTEAFF.

CDR3 sequence (DNA): TGTGCCAGCAGCTTCTCGGTGAGCACAGATACGCAGTATTTT. The encoded protein is CASSFSVSTDTQYF. The gene calls are TRBV11-2 and TRBJ2-3, with unresolved D. The CDR3 covers 14 residues. Germline lookup yields CDR1 SGHAT and CDR2 FQNNGV. Trimming removed 3 bases at V and 0 bases at J, with 7 bases between. The full variable domain, its missing parts supplied by reference TRBV11-2 and TRBJ2-3, is EAGVAQSPRYKIIEKRQSVAFWCNPISGHATLYWYQQILGQGPKLLIQFQNNGVVDDSQLPKDRFSAERLKGVDSTLKIQPAKLEDSAVYLCASSFSVSTDTQYFGPGTRLTVL.

This CDR3 is CASSSPGPYEQYF. CDR3 nucleotides: TGTGCCAGCAGCTCTCCGGGACCCTACGAGCAGTACTTC. This sequence joins TRBV7-8 and TRBJ2-7; D assignment may be TRBD1 or TRBD2 (5 bases each). Germline V gene lookup returns CDR1 SGHVS and CDR2 FQNEAQ. V was trimmed by 4 bases and J by 2 bases, leaving 9 bases between them. This CDR3 contains 13 residues.

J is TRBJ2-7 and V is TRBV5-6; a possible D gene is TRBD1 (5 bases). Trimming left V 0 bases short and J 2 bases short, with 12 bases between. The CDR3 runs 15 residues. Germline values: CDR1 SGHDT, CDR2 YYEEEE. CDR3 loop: CASSLVQSTAYEQYF. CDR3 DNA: TGTGCCAGCAGCTTGGTACAGTCGACAGCCTACGAGCAGTACTTC.

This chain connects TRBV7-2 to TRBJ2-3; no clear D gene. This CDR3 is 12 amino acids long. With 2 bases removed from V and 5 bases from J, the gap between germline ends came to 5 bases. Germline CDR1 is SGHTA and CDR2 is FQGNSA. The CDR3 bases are TGTGCCAGCAGCTTAACCGGAGATACGCAGTATTTT. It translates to CASSLTGDTQYF. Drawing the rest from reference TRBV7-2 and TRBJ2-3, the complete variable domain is GAGVSQSPSNKVTEKGKDVELRCDPISGHTALYWYRQSLGQGLEFLIYFQGNSAPDKSGLPSDRFSAERTGGSVSTLTIQRTQQEDSAVYLCASSLTGDTQYFGPGTRLTVL.

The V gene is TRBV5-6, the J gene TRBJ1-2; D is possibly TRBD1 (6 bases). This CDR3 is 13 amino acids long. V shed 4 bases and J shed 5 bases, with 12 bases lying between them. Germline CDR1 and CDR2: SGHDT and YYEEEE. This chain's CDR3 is CASSIDRQYGYTF. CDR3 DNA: TGTGCCAGCAGCATTGACAGGCAGTATGGCTACACCTTC.

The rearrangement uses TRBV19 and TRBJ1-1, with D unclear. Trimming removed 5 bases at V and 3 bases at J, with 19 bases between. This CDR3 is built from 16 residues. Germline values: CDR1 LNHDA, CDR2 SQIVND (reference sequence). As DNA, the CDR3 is TGTGCCAGTAGTCCCCGGCGGGGTTTAAAGGACACTGAAGCTTTCTTT. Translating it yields CASSPRRGLKDTEAFF. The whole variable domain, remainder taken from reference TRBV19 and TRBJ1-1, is DGGITQSPKYLFRKEGQNVTLSCEQNLNHDAMYWYRQDPGQGLRLIYYSQIVNDFQKGDIAEGYSVSREKKESFPLTVTSAQKNPTAFYLCASSPRRGLKDTEAFFGQGTRLTVV.

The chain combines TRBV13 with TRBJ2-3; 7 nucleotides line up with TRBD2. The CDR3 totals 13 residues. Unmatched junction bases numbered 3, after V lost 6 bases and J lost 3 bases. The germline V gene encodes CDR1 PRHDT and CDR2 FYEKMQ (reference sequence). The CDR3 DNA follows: TGTGCCAGCAGACAAGCGGGGACAGATACGCAGTATTTT. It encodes CASRQAGTDTQYF.

CDR3 amino acids: CASSPETGARNTIYF. CDR3 nucleotides: TGTGCCAGCTCACCAGAGACAGGGGCCAGAAACACCATATATTTT. The chain combines TRBV18 with TRBJ1-3, with 8 bases identical to TRBD1. The CDR3 runs to 15 residues. Germline V gene sequence: CDR1 KGHSH, CDR2 LQKENI. With 2 bases clipped from V and 5 bases from J, the junction kept 5 bases outside the gene matches.

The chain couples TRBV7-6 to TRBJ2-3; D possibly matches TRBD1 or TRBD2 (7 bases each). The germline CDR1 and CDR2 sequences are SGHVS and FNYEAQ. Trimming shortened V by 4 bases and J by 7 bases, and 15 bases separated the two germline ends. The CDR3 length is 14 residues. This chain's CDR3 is CASSSNQGGNTQYF. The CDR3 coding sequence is TGTGCCAGCAGCTCCAATCAGGGGGGGAATACGCAGTATTTT.

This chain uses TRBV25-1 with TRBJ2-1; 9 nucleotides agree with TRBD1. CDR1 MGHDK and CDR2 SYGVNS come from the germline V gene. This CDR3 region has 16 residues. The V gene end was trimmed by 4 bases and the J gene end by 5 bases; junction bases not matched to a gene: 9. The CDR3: CASSGSLGQGHNEQFF. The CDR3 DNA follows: TGTGCCAGCAGTGGCTCGCTGGGACAGGGTCACAATGAGCAGTTCTTC.

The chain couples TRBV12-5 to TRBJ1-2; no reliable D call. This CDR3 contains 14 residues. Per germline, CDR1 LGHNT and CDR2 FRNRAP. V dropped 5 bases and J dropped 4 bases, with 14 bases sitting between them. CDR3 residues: CASGNGREPYGYTF. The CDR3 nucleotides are TGTGCTAGTGGTAACGGTAGGGAACCCTATGGCTACACCTTC.